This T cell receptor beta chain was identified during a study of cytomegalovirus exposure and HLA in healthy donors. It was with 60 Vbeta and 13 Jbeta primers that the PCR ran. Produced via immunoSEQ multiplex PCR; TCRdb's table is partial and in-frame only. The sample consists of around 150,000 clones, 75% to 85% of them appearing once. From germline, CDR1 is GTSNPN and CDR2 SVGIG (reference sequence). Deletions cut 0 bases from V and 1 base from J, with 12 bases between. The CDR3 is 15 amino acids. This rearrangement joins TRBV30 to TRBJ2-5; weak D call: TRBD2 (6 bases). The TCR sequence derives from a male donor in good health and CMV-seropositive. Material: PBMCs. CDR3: CAWSVRAGIQETQYF. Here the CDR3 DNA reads TGTGCCTGGAGTGTACGGGCGGGGATCCAAGAGACCCAGTACTTC.